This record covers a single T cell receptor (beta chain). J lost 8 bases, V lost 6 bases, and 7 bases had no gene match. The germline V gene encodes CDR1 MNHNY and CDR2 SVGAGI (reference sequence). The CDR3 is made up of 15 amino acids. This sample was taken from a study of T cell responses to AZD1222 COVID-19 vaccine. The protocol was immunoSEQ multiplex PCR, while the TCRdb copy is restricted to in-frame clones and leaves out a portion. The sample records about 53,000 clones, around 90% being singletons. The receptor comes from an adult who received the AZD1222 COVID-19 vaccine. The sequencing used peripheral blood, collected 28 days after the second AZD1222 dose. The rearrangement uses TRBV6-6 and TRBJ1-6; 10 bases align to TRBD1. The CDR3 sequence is CASRPDRGRHSPLHF. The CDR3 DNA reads TGTGCCAGCAGACCAGACAGGGGGCGCCATTCACCCCTCCACTTT.